The 7 T cell receptor beta chains given below trace back to one sample, sequenced in a study of blood T cells in healthy people across ages. Primers used in a second PCR of about 6 to 11 cycles were a sample-barcoded 5' primer and a J-beta primer mix. TCRdb processed the 5' RACE reads anew with MiXCR; each CDR3 protein has one entry. The sample has about 970,000 distinct CDR3 sequences, around 54% seen once. Sequencing used blood. These receptors were taken from a woman aged 60-70 years in good health.

The chain couples TRBV12-3 or TRBV12-4 to TRBJ2-4; no firm D call. There are 14 residues in the CDR3. Trimming took off 3 bases at V and 8 bases at J, with 14 bases between the two ends. CDR3 bases: TGTGCCAGCAGTTTCCAACCTATAATGGACATTCAGTACTTC. Amino acid sequence: CASSFQPIMDIQYF.

This clonotype was counted only a few times. This rearrangement joins TRBV20-1 to TRBJ1-2; no clear D. CDR1 is DFQATT and CDR2 is SNEGSKA in the germline V gene (reference sequence). V was trimmed by 3 bases and J by 0 bases, leaving 8 bases between them. The CDR3 consists of 13 residues. The CDR3 sequence: CSARTSSNYGYTF. The CDR3 nucleotides read TGCAGTGCTAGGACAAGTTCTAACTATGGCTACACCTTC.

The sample holds a few counts of this clonotype. The CDR3 bases are TGCAGTGCTCCGGACGGGCCCCACTACGAGCAGTACTTC. It codes for CSAPDGPHYEQYF. This chain links TRBV20-1 with TRBJ2-7; D is ambiguous. Trimming stripped 5 bases from V and 3 bases from J, with 14 bases between. Germline V gene sequence: CDR1 DFQATT, CDR2 SNEGSKA (reference sequence). The CDR3 runs to 13 residues.

The chain joins TRBV15 to TRBJ2-5; 7 bases match TRBD1. V lost 0 bases and J lost 3; bases outside the gene matches: 7. This CDR3 is built from 16 residues. Germline CDR1 reads LNHNV; CDR2 reads YYDKDF (reference sequence). The CDR3 nucleotides read TGTGCCACCAGCAGAGATTTCGGGCAGGGGGAAGAGACCCAGTACTTC. This codes for CATSRDFGQGEETQYF.

This clonotype was found a few times. The chain recombines TRBV20-1 with TRBJ2-1, with 9 bases fitting TRBD2. The V gene's germline CDR1 is DFQATT and CDR2 SNEGSKA (reference sequence). The J segment lost 3 bases and the V segment lost 3 bases, leaving 9 bases of the junction unmatched. This CDR3 contains 16 residues. CDR3 residues: CSARGLAGEIYNEQFF. CDR3 coding DNA: TGCAGTGCTAGGGGACTAGCAGGGGAAATCTACAATGAGCAGTTCTTC.

The chain is built from TRBV20-1 and TRBJ2-4; 10 nucleotides match TRBD1. J gave up 9 bases and V 3 bases, and 5 bases lay outside the gene matches. Germline CDR1 and CDR2: DFQATT and SNEGSKA (reference sequence). The CDR3 consists of 13 residues. The CDR3 DNA reads as TGCAGTGCTAGGGACAGGGGGGTGGGCATTCAGTACTTC. It is translated as CSARDRGVGIQYF.

The table lists this clonotype with a count of one. The chain's CDR3 is CASTSKQAGLTDTQYF. The CDR3, as DNA: TGTGCCAGCACTTCCAAGCAGGCGGGTCTCACAGATACGCAGTATTTT. The genes are TRBV6-7 and TRBJ2-3; the D gene is possibly TRBD2 (5 bases). TRBV6-7 is an ORF; its function is uncertain. V shed 7 bases and J shed 2 bases, with 19 bases lying between them. CDR3 size: 16 residues.